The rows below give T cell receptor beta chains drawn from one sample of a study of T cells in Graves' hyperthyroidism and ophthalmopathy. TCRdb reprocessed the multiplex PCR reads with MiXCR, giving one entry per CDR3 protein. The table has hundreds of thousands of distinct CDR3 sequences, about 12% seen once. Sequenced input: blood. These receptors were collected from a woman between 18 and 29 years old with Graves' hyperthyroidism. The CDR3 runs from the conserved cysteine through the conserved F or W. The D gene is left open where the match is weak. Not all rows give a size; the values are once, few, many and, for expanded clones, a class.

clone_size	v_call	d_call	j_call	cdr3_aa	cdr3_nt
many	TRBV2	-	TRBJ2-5	CASSEGARQETQYF	TGTGCCAGCAGTGAGGGAGCCAGACAAGAGACCCAGTACTTC
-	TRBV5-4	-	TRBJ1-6	CASRTAENSPLHF	TGTGCCAGCAGAACAGCCGAAAATTCACCCCTCCACTTT
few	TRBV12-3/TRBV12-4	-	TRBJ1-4	CASSFLVDYEKLFF	TGTGCCAGCAGCTTCTTGGTCGATTATGAAAAACTGTTTTTT
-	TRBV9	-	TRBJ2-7	CASSVGIGTYEQYF	TGTGCCAGCAGCGTAGGTATAGGTACCTACGAGCAGTACTTC
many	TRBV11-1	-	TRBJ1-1	CASSLAGGRGEAFF	TGTGCCAGCAGCTTAGCGGGGGGGCGCGGTGAAGCTTTCTTT
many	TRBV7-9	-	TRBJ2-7	CASSFPEGTYEQYF	TGTGCCAGCAGCTTCCCGGAAGGGACCTACGAGCAGTACTTC
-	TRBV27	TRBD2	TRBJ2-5	CVSSLRGLAGETQYF	TGTGTCAGCAGTTTGCGGGGGTTAGCGGGGGAGACCCAGTACTTC
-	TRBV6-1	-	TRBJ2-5	CASSPLSWFGTQYF	TGTGCCAGCAGTCCCTTATCCTGGTTTGGGACCCAGTACTTC
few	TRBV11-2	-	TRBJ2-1	CASSTLGGYNEQFF	TGTGCCAGCAGCACCCTAGGAGGCTACAATGAGCAGTTCTTC
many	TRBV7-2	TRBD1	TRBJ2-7	CASSTGQGRLYEQYF	TGTGCCAGCAGCACCGGACAGGGGAGGCTATACGAGCAGTACTTC
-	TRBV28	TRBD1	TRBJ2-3	CASSLTTGGLADTQYF	TGTGCCAGCAGTTTAACGACAGGGGGCTTGGCAGATACGCAGTATTTT
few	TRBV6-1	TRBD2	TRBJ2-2	CASFGAGLSGELFF	TGTGCCAGCTTCGGAGCGGGGCTCTCCGGGGAGCTGTTTTTT
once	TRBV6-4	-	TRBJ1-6	CASSEGTGNSPLHF	TGTGCCAGCAGTGAAGGGACGGGCAATTCACCCCTCCACTTT
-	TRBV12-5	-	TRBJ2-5	CASGLVPAYFETQYF	TGTGCTAGTGGTTTGGTCCCGGCTTACTTCGAGACCCAGTACTTC
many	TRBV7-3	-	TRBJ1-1	CASSGQQVGATEAFF	TGTGCCAGCAGCGGTCAACAAGTTGGAGCCACTGAAGCTTTCTTT
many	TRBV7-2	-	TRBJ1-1	CASTFLAGAEAFF	TGTGCCAGCACCTTCTTAGCGGGGGCTGAAGCTTTCTTT
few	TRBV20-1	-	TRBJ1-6	CSASPGRVRGMSSPLHF	TGCAGTGCTAGCCCGGGGCGGGTAAGGGGTATGAGTTCACCCCTCCACTTT
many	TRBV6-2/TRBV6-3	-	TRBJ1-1	CASSYRSGRGEVMNTEAFF	TGTGCCAGCAGTTACAGGTCGGGCAGGGGTGAAGTAATGAACACTGAAGCTTTCTTT
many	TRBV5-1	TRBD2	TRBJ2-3	CASSIARREGDTQYF	TGCGCCAGCAGCATCGCTCGGCGGGAGGGGGATACGCAGTATTTT
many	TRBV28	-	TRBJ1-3	CASSISPGAGNTIYF	TGTGCCAGCAGTATTAGCCCAGGGGCTGGAAACACCATATATTTT
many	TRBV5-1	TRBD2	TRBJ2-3	CASSSPSGRAEIDTQYF	TGCGCCAGCAGCTCACCTAGCGGGAGGGCCGAAATAGATACGCAGTATTTT
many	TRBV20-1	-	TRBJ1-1	CSARDLRGTEAFF	TGCAGTGCTAGAGATCTCAGGGGCACTGAAGCTTTCTTT
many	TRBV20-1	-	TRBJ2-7	CSARDRGTGAYEQYF	TGCAGTGCTAGAGATCGGGGGACTGGGGCCTACGAGCAGTACTTC
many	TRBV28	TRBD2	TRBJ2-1	CASRGLSGRDYNEQFF	TGTGCCAGCAGGGGTCTGAGCGGGAGGGACTACAATGAGCAGTTCTTC
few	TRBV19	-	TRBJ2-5	CASSIGLKQETQYF	TGTGCCAGTAGTATAGGGCTCAAACAAGAGACCCAGTACTTC